This T cell receptor (beta chain) was captured by sequencing in a study of T cells after posttransplantation cyclophosphamide. A marrow graft followed busulfan-fludarabine conditioning, with cyclophosphamide on days +3 and +4. Study-wide results and caveats: Skin or GI-infiltrating T cells shared few TRB sequences with blood.

Some clones are missing from TCRdb's copy, which holds only in-frame ones; the method was immunoSEQ multiplex PCR. The repertoire holds around 17,000 clones, with around nine tenths as singletons. Per germline, CDR1 ENHRY and CDR2 SYGVKD. The CDR3 is 18 residues long. J was trimmed by 0 bases and V by 6 bases; bases with no gene match: 15. As for this clone: Its antigen is unidentified.

The J gene is TRBJ2-3, the V gene TRBV10-3, with 7 bases lining up with TRBD2. This sequence originates from a male patient between 60 and 69 years old who received an allogeneic stem cell transplant from a related donor and was CMV-positive. The T cells may partly be graft donor cells. The sample was CD4+ T cells sorted from blood, taken after allogeneic stem cell transplant with posttransplant cyclophosphamide. For the CDR3, the DNA is TGTGCCATCAGGGGTTCAGAGGGACTACCCGCTAGCACAGATACGCAGTATTTT. Translation gives CAIRGSEGLPASTDTQYF.